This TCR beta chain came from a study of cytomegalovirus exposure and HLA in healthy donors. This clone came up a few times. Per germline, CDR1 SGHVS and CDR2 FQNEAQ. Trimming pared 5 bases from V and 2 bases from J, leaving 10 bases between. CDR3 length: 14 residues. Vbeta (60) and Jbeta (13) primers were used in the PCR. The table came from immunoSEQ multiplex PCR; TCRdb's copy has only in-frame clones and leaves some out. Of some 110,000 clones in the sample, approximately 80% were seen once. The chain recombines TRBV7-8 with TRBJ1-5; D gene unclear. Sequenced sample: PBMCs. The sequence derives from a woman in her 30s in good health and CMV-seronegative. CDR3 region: CASSGQEGNQPQHF. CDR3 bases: TGTGCCAGCAGCGGGCAGGAGGGCAATCAGCCCCAGCATTTT.